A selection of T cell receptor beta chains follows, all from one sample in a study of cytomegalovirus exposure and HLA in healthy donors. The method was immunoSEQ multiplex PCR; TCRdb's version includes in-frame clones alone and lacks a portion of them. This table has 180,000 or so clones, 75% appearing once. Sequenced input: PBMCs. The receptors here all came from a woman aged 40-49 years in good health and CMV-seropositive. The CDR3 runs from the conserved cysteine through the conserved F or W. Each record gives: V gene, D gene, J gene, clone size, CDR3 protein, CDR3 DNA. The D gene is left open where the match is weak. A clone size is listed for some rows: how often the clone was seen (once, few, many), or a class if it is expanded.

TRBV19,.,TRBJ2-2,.,CASSIEHPTGELFF,TGTGCCAGTAGTATTGAACATCCAACCGGGGAGCTGTTTTTT
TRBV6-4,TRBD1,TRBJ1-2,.,CASSPGTVKAAYGYTF,TGTGCCAGCAGCCCCGGGACAGTGAAGGCCGCCTATGGCTACACCTTC
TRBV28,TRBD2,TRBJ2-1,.,CASRPLAGSYNEQFF,TGTGCCAGCAGGCCCCTAGCGGGCTCCTACAATGAGCAGTTCTTC
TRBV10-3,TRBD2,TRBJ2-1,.,CAISEPLAGGPATKLNEQFF,TGTGCCATCAGTGAGCCATTAGCGGGAGGGCCTGCTACGAAGCTCAATGAGCAGTTCTTC
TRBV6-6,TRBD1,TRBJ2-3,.,CASRLGQSGTDTQYF,TGTGCCAGCAGGCTGGGACAGTCGGGGACAGATACGCAGTATTTT
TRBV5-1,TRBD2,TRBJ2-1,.,CASQLLGLAGVDEQFF,TGCGCCAGCCAGCTACTAGGACTAGCGGGAGTTGATGAGCAGTTCTTC
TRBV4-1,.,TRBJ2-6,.,CASSQVGHSGANVLTF,TGCGCCAGCAGCCAAGTAGGACACTCTGGGGCCAACGTCCTGACTTTC
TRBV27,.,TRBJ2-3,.,CASSWGPTDTQYF,TGTGCCAGCAGTTGGGGCCCTACAGATACGCAGTATTTT
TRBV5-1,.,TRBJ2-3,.,CASSYLSGAGSITDTQYF,TGCGCCAGCAGCTACCTATCTGGGGCAGGGTCCATCACAGATACGCAGTATTTT
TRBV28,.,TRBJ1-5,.,CASSPRGGVQPQHF,TGTGCCAGCAGTCCACGGGGGGGCGTTCAGCCCCAGCATTTT
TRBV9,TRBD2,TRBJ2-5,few,CASSGTSGRGTQYF,TGTGCCAGCAGCGGGACTAGCGGGAGAGGGACCCAGTACTTC
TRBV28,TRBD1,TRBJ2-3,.,CASSTSGTGGRVTQYF,TGTGCCAGCAGTACCTCCGGGACAGGGGGCCGGGTTACGCAGTATTTT
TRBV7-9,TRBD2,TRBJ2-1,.,CASSQRTSGSRDNEQFF,TGTGCCAGCAGCCAAAGGACTAGCGGGAGTAGGGACAATGAGCAGTTCTTC
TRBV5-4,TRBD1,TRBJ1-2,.,CASSVGDRSVYGYTF,TGTGCCAGCAGCGTAGGGGACAGGTCCGTCTATGGCTACACCTTC
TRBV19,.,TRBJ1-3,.,CATINLGGAGSGNTIYF,TGTGCCACTATAAACTTAGGAGGGGCTGGCTCTGGAAACACCATATATTTT
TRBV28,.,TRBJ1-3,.,CASSLHGSSGNTIYF,TGTGCCAGCAGTTTGCACGGGTCCTCTGGAAACACCATATATTTT
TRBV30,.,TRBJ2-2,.,CAWNLDPGELFF,TGTGCCTGGAATCTAGATCCCGGGGAGCTGTTTTTT
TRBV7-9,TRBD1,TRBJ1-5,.,CASSLTGAAVGNSNQPQHF,TGTGCCAGCAGCTTGACAGGGGCCGCGGTGGGTAATAGCAATCAGCCCCAGCATTTT
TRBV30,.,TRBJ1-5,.,CAWSEGQSNQPQHF,TGTGCCTGGAGTGAGGGGCAGAGCAATCAGCCCCAGCATTTT
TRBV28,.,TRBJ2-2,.,CASRPLSGELFF,TGTGCCAGCAGACCACTCTCCGGGGAGCTGTTTTTT
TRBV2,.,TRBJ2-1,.,CASIWVALGEQFF,TGTGCCAGCATATGGGTAGCGCTAGGTGAGCAGTTCTTC
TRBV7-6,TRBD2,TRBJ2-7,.,CASSPRRGGHEQYF,TGTGCCAGCAGCCCGAGGCGGGGGGGCCACGAGCAGTACTTC
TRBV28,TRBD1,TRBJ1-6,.,CASSPGWGQGYSPLHF,TGTGCCAGCAGCCCAGGGTGGGGACAGGGGTATTCACCCCTCCACTTT
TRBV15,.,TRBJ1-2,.,CATSSRGYYGYTF,TGTGCCACCAGCAGCCGAGGATACTATGGCTACACCTTC
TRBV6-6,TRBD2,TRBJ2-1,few,CASSYAGASYNEQFF,TGTGCCAGCAGTTACGCGGGAGCCTCCTACAATGAGCAGTTCTTC
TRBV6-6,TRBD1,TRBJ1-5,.,CASSRRQGSNQPQHF,TGTGCCAGCAGTCGAAGACAGGGAAGCAATCAGCCCCAGCATTTT
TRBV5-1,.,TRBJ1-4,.,CASSPSATNEKLFF,TGCGCCAGCAGCCCCTCTGCAACTAATGAAAAACTGTTTTTT